This T cell receptor beta chain was profiled in a study of cytomegalovirus exposure and HLA in healthy donors. It was the approximately 120-subject validation cohort, separate from the approximately 700-subject first cohort, to which the donors belonged. In the case of this clone: What it recognizes is unknown.

Study observations and caveats: Researchers reported that a few CMV-associated chains were confirmed in vitro as CMV antigen-specific. Subsequent analysis found a tendency for first-cohort TCR clusters to co-occur within the 95 to 150 validation repertoires.

The CDR3 covers 14 residues. Trimming at V came to 4 bases and at J to 6 bases, leaving 2 bases not matched to a gene. Per the germline V gene, CDR1 is SNHLY and CDR2 is FYNNEI. Sequenced by immunoSEQ multiplex PCR; TCRdb stores in-frame clones only, minus some. The table includes some 65,000 clones, approximately 94% detected once. Sample: PBMCs. The gene calls are TRBV2 and TRBJ2-7; 14 bases match TRBD2. The TCR originated in a man between 18 and 29 years old in good health and CMV-seropositive. The chain's CDR3 is CASSGLAGGSEQYF. In DNA form, the CDR3 reads TGTGCCAGCAGTGGACTAGCGGGAGGGAGCGAGCAGTACTTC.